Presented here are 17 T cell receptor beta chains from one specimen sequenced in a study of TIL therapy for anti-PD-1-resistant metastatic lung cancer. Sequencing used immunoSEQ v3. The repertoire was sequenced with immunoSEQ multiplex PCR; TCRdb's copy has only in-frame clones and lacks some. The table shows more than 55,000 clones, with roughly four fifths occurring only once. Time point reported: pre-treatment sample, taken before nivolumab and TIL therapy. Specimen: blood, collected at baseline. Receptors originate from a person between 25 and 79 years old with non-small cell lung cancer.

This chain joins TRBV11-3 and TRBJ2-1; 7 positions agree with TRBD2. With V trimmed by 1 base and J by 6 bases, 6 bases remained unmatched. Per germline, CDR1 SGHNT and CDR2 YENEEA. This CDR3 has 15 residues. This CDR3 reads CASSLVFGGVNEQFF. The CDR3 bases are TGTGCCAGCAGCTTAGTATTTGGGGGGGTCAATGAGCAGTTCTTC.

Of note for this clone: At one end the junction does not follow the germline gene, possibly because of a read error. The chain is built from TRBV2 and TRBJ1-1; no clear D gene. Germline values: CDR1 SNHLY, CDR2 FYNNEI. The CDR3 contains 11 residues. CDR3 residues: CASSVKTEAFF. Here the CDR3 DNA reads TGTGCCAGCAGTGTGAAAACTGAAGCTTTCTTT.

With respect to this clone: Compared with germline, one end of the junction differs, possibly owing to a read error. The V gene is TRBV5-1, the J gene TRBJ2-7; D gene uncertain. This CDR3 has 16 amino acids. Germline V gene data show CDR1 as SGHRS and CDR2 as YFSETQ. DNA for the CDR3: TGCGCCAGCACCATTTCACCGCAATCTCTCTCCCACGAGCAGTACTTC. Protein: CASTISPQSLSHEQYF.

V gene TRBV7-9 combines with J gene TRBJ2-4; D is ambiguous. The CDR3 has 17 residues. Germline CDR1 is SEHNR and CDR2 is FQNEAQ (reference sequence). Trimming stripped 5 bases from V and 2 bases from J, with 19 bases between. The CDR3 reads CASSPRSSFVSKNIQYF. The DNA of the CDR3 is TGTGCCAGCAGCCCTCGCTCTAGTTTCGTATCCAAAAACATTCAGTACTTC.

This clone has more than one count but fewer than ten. CDR3 nucleotide sequence: TGCGCCAGCAGTGCTGGGACAGACTATGGCTACACCTTC. This encodes CASSAGTDYGYTF. The chain uses TRBV10-1 and TRBJ1-2, with 7 bases lining up with TRBD1. Looked up from germline, CDR1 is WNHNN and CDR2 is SYGVQD (reference sequence). The CDR3 is 13 amino acids. V trimming: 4 bases; J trimming: 3 bases; junction bases outside the gene matches: 2.

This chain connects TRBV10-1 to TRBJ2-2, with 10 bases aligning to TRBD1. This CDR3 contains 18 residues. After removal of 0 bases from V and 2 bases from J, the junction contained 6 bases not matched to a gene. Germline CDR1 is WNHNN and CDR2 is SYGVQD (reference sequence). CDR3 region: CASSESPGTGENTGELFF. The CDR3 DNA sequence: TGCGCCAGCAGTGAGTCTCCCGGGACAGGGGAAAACACCGGGGAGCTGTTTTTT.

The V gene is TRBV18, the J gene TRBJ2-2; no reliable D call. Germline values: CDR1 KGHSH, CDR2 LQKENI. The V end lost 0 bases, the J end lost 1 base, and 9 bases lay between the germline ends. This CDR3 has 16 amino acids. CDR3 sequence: CASSPPLHMNTGELFF. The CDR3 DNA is TGTGCCAGCTCACCACCCTTACATATGAACACCGGGGAGCTGTTTTTT.

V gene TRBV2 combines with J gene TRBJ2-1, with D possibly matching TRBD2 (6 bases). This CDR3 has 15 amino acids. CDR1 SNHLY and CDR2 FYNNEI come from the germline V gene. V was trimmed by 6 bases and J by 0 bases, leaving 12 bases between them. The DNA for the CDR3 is TGTGCCAGCAGCAAAGTCGGGGGCTCCTACAATGAGCAGTTCTTC. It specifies CASSKVGGSYNEQFF.

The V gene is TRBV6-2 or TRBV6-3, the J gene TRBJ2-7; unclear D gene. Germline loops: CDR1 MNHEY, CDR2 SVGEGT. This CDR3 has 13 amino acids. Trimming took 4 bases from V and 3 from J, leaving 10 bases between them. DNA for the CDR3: TGTGCCAGCAGTTTCATTTCCGGCTACGAGCAGTACTTC. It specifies CASSFISGYEQYF.

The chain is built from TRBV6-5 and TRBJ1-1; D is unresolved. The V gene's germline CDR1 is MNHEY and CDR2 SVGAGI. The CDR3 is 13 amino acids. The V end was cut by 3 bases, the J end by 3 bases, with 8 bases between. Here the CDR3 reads CASSYRRDTEAFF. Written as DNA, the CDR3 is TGTGCCAGCAGTTATCGACGGGACACTGAAGCTTTCTTT.

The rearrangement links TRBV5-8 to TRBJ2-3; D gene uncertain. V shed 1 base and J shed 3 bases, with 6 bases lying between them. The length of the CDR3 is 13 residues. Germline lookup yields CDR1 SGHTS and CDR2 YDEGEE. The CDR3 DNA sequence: TGTGCCAGCAGCTTGCTGGGAACAGATACGCAGTATTTT. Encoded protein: CASSLLGTDTQYF.

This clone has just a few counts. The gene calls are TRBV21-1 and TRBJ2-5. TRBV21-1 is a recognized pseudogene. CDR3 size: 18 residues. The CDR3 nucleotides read TGTGCCAGCAGCAACGGGAAGACGGCCAGGGCCAACCAAGAGACCCAGTACTTC. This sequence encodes CASSNGKTARANQETQYF.

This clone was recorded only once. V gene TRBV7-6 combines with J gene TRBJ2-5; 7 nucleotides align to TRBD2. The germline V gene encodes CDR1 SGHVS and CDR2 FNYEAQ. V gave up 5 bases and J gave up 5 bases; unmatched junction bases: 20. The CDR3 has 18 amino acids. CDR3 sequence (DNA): TGTGCCAGCAGCCCCTATCGACCTGCGCGGGAGTGGCGGGAGACCCAGTACTTC. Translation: CASSPYRPAREWRETQYF.

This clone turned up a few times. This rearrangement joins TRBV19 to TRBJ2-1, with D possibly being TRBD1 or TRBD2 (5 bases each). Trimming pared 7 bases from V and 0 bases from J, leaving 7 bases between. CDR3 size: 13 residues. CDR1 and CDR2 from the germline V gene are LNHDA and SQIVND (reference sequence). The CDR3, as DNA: TGTGCCAGTACAGGGAGCTCCTACAATGAGCAGTTCTTC. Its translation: CASTGSSYNEQFF.

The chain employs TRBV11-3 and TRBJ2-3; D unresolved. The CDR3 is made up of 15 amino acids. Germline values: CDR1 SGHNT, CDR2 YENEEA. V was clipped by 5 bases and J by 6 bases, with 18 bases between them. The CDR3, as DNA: TGTGCCAGCAGCAGTGGGAAACTGAAGAGCGATACGCAGTATTTT. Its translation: CASSSGKLKSDTQYF.

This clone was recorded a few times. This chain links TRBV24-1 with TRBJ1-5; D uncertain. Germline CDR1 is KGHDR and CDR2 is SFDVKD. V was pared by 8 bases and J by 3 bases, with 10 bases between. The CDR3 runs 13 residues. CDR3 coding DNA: TGTGCCACCAACCCAGGTCCCAATCAGCCCCAGCATTTT. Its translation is CATNPGPNQPQHF.

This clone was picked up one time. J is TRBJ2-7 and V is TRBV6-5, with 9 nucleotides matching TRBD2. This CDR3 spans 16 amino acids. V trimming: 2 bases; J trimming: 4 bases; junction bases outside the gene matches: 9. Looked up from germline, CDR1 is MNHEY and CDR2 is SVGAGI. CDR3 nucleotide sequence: TGTGCCAGCAGTTACCGGGGCGGGAGGGCCCAGTACGAGCAGTACTTC. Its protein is CASSYRGGRAQYEQYF.